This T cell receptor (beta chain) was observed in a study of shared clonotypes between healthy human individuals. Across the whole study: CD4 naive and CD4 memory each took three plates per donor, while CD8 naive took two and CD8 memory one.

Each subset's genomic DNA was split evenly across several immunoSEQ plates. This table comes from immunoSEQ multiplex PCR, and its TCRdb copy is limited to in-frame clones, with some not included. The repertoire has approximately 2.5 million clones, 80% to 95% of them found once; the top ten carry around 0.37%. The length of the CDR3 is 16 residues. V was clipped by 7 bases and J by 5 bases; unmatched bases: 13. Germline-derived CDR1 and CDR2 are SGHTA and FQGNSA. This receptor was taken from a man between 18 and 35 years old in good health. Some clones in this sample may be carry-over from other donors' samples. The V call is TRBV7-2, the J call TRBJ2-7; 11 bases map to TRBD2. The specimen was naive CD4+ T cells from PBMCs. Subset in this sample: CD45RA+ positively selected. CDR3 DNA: TGTGCCAGCACCCGCAAACTAGCGGGGGCCATGGACGAGCAGTACTTC. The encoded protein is CASTRKLAGAMDEQYF.